A few counts support the clone carrying this T cell receptor beta chain. The antigen is not known. The sample belongs to a study of beta chain features in type 1 diabetes. Study-wide background: Summed over all samples, the examined sorted cells came to 107,917,701. The study, taken as a whole, reports: Shorter TCRB CDR3s, moderately but significantly so, marked every one of the four CD4+ subsets in Type 1 diabetes patients.

The investigators reverse transcribed all of the isolated RNA, so they sequenced expressed TCRB transcripts. Repertoires were generated with immunoSEQ multiplex PCR, while TCRdb's copy carries only in-frame clones and drops some. The sample includes hundreds of thousands of clones, roughly 11% of them seen just once. Germline assignment: CDR1 SGHRS and CDR2 YFSETQ. V shed 5 bases and J 7 bases; nucleotides not matched to a gene: 10. CDR3 length: 16 residues. The source is a woman aged 18-29 years in good health. Specimen: naive CD4+ T cells from blood. V gene TRBV5-1 combines with J gene TRBJ2-4, with TRBD1 identical over 12 bases. The CDR3 spells CASSAGTGGVGNIQYF. For the CDR3, the DNA is TGCGCCAGCAGTGCCGGGACAGGGGGCGTTGGTAACATTCAGTACTTC.